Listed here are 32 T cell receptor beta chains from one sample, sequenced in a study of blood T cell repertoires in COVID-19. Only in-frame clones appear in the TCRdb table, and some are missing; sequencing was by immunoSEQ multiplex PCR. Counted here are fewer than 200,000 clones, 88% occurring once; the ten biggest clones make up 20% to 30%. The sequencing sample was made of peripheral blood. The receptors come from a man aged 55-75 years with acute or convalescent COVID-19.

The CDR3, as DNA: TGCGCCAGCAGCCCCCAAGGACAGGGAACCTACGAGCAGTACTTC. Its translation: CASSPQGQGTYEQYF. This sequence joins TRBV4-1 and TRBJ2-7; 8 bases map to TRBD1. With V trimmed by 4 bases and J by 2 bases, 7 bases remained unmatched. There are 15 residues in the CDR3. The germline V gene encodes CDR1 MGHRA and CDR2 YSYEKL.

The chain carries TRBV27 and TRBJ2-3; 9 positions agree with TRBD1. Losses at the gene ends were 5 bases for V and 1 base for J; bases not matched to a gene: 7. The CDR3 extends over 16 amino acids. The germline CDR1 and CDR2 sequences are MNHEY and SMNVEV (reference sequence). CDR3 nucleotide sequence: TGTGCCAGCAGTCGGACAGGGGTGGATCGCACAGATACGCAGTATTTT. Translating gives CASSRTGVDRTDTQYF.

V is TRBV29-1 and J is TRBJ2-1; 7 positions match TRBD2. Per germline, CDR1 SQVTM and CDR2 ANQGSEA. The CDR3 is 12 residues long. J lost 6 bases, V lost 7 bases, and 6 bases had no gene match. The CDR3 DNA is TGCAGCGCCCCCTCTAGCGGCAATGAGCAGTTCTTC. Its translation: CSAPSSGNEQFF.

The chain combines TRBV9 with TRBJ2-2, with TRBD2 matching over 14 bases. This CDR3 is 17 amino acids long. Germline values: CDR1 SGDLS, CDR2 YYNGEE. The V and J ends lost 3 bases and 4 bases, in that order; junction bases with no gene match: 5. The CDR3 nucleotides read TGTGCCAGCAGCGGGGGACTAGCGGGAGATCTCACCGGGGAGCTGTTTTTT. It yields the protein CASSGGLAGDLTGELFF.

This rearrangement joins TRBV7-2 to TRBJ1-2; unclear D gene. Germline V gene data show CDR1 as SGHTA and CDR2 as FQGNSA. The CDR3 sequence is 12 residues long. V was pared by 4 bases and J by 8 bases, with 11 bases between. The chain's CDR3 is CASSSRVGGYTF. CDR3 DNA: TGTGCCAGCAGCTCCCGGGTTGGCGGCTACACCTTC.

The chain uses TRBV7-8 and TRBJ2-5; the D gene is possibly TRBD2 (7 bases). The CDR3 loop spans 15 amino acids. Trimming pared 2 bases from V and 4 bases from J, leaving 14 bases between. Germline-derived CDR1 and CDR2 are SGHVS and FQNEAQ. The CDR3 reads CASSLLAGAIETQYF. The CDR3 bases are TGTGCCAGCAGCTTACTGGCGGGGGCGATAGAGACCCAGTACTTC.

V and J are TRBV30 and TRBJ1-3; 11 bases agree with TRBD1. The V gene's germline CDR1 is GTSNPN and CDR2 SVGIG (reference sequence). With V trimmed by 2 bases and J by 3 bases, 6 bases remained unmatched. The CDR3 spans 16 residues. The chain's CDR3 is CAWSPRTGGNGNTIYF. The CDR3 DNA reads TGTGCCTGGAGTCCCCGGACAGGGGGCAATGGAAACACCATATATTTT.

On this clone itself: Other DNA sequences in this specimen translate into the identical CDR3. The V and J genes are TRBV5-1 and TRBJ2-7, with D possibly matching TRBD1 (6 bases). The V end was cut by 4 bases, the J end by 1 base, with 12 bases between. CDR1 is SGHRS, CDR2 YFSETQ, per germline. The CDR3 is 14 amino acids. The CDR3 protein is CASSTQGLSYEQYF. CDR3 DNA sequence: TGCGCCAGCAGCACGCAGGGGTTATCCTACGAGCAGTACTTC.

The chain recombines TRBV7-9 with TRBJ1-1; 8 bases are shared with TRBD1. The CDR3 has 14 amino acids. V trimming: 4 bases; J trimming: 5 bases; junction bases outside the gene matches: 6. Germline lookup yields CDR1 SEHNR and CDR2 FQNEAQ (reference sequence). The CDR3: CASSYTGGGTEAFF. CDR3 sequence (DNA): TGTGCCAGCAGCTATACAGGGGGAGGTACTGAAGCTTTCTTT. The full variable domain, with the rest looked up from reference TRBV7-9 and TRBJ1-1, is DTGVSQNPRHKITKRGQNVTFRCDPISEHNRLYWYRQTLGQGPEFLTYFQNEAQLEKSRLLSDRFSAERPKGSFSTLEIQRTEQGDSAMYLCASSYTGGGTEAFFGQGTRLTVV.

CDR3 in DNA: TGTGCCAGCAGCTTAGGGCAGGGGGCTACTAATCAGCCCCAGCATTTT. This translates into CASSLGQGATNQPQHF. V and J are TRBV7-9 and TRBJ1-5, with 8 bases fitting TRBD1. The germline V gene has CDR1 SEHNR and CDR2 FQNEAQ (reference sequence). The CDR3 contains 16 residues. The J segment lost 4 bases and the V segment lost 1 base, leaving 6 bases of the junction unmatched. Full variable domain (remainder filled in from reference TRBV7-9 and TRBJ1-5): DTGVSQNPRHKITKRGQNVTFRCDPISEHNRLYWYRQTLGQGPEFLTYFQNEAQLEKSRLLSDRFSAERPKGSFSTLEIQRTEQGDSAMYLCASSLGQGATNQPQHFGDGTRLSIL.

DNA of the CDR3: TGTGCCAGCAGCTTAGATGGAAGGGAGTTGGATGAGCAGTTCTTC. Encoded protein: CASSLDGRELDEQFF. V gene TRBV7-9 combines with J gene TRBJ2-1; D might be TRBD2 (5 bases). The CDR3 spans 15 residues. Trimming pared 1 base from V and 8 bases from J, leaving 15 bases between. Germline values: CDR1 SEHNR, CDR2 FQNEAQ (reference sequence).

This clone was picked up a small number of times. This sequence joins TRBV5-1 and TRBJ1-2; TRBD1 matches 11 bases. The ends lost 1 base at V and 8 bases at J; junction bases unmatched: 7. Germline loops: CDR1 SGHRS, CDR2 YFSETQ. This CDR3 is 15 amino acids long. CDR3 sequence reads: CASSLRTGGADGYTF. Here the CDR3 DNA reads TGCGCCAGCAGCTTGCGGACAGGGGGCGCGGACGGCTACACCTTC.

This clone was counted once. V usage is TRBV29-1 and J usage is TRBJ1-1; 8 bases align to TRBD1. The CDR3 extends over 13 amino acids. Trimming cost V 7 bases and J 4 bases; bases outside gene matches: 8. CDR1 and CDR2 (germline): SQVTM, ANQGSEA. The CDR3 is CSAGQGTFTEAFF. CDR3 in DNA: TGCAGCGCTGGACAGGGAACGTTCACTGAAGCTTTCTTT.

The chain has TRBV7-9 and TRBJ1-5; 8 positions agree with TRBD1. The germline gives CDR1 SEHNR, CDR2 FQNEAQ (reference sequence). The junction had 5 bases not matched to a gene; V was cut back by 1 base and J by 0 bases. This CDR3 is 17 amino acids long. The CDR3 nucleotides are TGTGCCAGCAGCTTAGATTCAGGGGGCTATAGCAATCAGCCCCAGCATTTT. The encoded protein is CASSLDSGGYSNQPQHF.

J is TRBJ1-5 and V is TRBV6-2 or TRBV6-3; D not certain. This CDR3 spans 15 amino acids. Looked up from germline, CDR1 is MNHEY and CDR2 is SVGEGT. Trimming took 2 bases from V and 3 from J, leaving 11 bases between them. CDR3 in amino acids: CASSYPTEFNQPQHF. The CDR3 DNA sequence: TGTGCCAGCAGTTACCCTACGGAGTTCAATCAGCCCCAGCATTTT.

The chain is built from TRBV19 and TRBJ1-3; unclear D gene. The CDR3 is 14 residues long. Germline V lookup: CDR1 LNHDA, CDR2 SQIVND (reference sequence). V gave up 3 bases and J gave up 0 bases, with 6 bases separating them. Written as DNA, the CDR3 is TGTGCCAGTAGTATGAGCTTCTCTGGAAACACCATATATTTT. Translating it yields CASSMSFSGNTIYF.

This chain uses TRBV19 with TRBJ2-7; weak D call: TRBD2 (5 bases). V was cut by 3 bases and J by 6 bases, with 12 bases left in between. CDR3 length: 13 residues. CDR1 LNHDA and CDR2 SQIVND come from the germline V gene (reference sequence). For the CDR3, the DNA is TGTGCCAGTAGTATGTCAGGAGGCGGCGAGCAGTACGTC. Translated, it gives CASSMSGGGEQYV.

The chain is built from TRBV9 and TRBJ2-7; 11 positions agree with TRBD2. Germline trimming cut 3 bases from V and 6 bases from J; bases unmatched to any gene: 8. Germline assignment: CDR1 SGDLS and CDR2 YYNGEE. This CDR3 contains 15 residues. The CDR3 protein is CASSALAGDAFEQYF. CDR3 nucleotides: TGTGCCAGCAGCGCACTAGCGGGAGATGCCTTCGAGCAGTACTTC. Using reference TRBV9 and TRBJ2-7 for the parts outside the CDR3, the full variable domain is DSGVTQTPKHLITATGQRVTLRCSPRSGDLSVYWYQQSLDQGLQFLIQYYNGEERAKGNILERFSAQQFPDLHSELNLSSLELGDSALYFCASSALAGDAFEQYFGPGTRLTVT.

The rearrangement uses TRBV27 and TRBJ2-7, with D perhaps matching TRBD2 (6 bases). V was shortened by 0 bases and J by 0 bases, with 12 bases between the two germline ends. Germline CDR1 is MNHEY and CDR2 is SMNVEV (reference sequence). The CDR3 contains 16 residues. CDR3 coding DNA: TGTGCCAGCAGTTTATCGCGGGGCCCAAGCTCCTACGAGCAGTACTTC. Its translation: CASSLSRGPSSYEQYF.

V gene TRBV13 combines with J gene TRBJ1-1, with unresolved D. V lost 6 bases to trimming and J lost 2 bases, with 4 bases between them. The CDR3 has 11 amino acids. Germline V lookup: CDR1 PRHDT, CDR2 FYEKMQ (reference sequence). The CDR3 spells CASRLNTEAFF. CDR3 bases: TGTGCCAGCAGACTCAACACTGAAGCTTTCTTT.

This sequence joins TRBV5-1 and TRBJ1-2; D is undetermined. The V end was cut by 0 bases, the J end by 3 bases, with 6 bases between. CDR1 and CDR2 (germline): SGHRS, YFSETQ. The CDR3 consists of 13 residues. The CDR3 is CASSLVGDYGYTF. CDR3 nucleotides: TGCGCCAGCAGCTTGGTCGGGGACTATGGCTACACCTTC.

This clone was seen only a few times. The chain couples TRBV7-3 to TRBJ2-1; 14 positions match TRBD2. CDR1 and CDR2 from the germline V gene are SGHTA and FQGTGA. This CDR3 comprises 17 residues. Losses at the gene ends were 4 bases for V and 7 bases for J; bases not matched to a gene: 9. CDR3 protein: CASSSRLAGGPRNEQFF. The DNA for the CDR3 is TGTGCCAGCAGCTCTAGACTAGCGGGGGGGCCGAGGAATGAGCAGTTCTTC.

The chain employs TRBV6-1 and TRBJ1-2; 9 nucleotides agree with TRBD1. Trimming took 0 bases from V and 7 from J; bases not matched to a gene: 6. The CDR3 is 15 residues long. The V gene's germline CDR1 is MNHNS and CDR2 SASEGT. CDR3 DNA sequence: TGTGCCAGCAGTGAAGCGCGGGACAGGGTCACTGGCTACACCTTC. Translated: CASSEARDRVTGYTF.

The CDR3 spells CASSFGQTNTGELFF. DNA for the CDR3: TGCGCCAGCAGCTTTGGACAGACGAACACCGGGGAGCTGTTTTTT. V gene TRBV5-1 combines with J gene TRBJ2-2, with D perhaps matching TRBD1 (6 bases). Trimming shortened V by 2 bases and J by 0 bases, and 8 bases separated the two germline ends. This CDR3 spans 15 amino acids. CDR1 and CDR2 from the germline V gene are SGHRS and YFSETQ.

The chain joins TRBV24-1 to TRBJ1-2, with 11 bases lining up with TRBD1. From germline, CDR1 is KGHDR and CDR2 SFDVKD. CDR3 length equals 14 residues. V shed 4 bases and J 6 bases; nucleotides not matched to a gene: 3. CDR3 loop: CATSDPGQGDGYTF. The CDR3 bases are TGTGCCACCAGTGACCCGGGACAGGGGGATGGCTACACCTTC.

The CDR3 sequence: CASSLQTGLAGYEQYF. CDR3 DNA: TGCGCCAGCAGCTTGCAGACGGGACTAGCGGGGTACGAGCAGTACTTC. The gene calls are TRBV5-1 and TRBJ2-7; TRBD2 aligns across 13 bases. Germline lookup yields CDR1 SGHRS and CDR2 YFSETQ. V shed 1 base and J 4 bases; nucleotides not matched to a gene: 5. This CDR3 has 16 residues.

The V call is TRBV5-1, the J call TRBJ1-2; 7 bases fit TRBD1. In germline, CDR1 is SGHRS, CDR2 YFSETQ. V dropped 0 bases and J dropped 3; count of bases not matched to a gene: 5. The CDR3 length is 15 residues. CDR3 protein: CASSLEGQSYYGYTF. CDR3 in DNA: TGCGCCAGCAGCTTGGAGGGACAGTCTTACTATGGCTACACCTTC.

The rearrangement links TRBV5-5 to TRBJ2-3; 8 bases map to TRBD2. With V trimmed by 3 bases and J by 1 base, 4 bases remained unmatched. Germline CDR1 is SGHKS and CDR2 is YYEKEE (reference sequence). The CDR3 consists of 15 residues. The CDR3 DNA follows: TGTGCCAGCAGCTCACTAGCGGTCGGCACAGATACGCAGTATTTT. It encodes CASSSLAVGTDTQYF.

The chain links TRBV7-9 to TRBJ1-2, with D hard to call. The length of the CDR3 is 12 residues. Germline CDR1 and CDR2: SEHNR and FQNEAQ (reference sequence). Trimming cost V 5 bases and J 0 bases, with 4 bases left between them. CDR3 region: CASSHTNYGYTF. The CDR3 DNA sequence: TGTGCCAGCAGCCACACTAACTATGGCTACACCTTC.

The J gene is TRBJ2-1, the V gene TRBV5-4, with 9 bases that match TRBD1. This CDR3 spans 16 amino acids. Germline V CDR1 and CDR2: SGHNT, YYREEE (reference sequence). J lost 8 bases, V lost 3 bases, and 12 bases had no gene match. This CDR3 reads CASSSARDRATDEQFF. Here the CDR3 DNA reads TGTGCCAGCAGCTCAGCTCGGGACAGGGCTACGGATGAGCAGTTCTTC.

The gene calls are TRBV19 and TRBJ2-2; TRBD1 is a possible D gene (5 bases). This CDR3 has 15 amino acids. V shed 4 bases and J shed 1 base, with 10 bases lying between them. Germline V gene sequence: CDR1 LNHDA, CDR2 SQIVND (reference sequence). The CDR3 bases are TGTGCCAGTAGTAACGGACACATGAACACCGGGGAGCTGTTTTTT. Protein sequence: CASSNGHMNTGELFF.

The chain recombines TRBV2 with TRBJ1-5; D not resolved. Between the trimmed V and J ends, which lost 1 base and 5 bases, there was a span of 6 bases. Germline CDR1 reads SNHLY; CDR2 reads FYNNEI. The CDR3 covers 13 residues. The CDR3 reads CASSEVRYQPQHF. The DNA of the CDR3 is TGTGCCAGCAGTGAAGTCCGGTATCAGCCCCAGCATTTT.